Sequencing of this TCR beta chain was carried out in a study of PD-1 blockade in classical Hodgkin lymphoma. Details on this clone: Antigen: not known.

Study-level results: It was CD4+ TCR diversity, not CD8+, that rose significantly by C4D1.

Sample time point: cycle 4 day 1 (C4D1), after more than 5 weeks of nivolumab. In every patient, relapse followed autologous stem cell transplantation, while exposure to brentuximab vedotin differed. V lost 5 bases to trimming and J lost 7 bases, with 17 bases between them. Germline values: CDR1 SGHAT, CDR2 FQNNGV. This CDR3 region has 14 residues. The data were produced by immunoSEQ multiplex PCR, yet TCRdb's version contains in-frame clones alone and is incomplete. The sample contains roughly 48,000 clones, 86% of which appear only once. The material sequenced was peripheral blood mononuclear cells (PBMCs), taken before the fourth cycle of nivolumab. The receptor was derived from a human donor with classical Hodgkin lymphoma. The chain couples TRBV11-2 to TRBJ1-1; perhaps TRBD1 as D (6 bases). CDR3 in amino acids: CASSNSRGEGEAFF. The CDR3 region has the DNA TGTGCCAGCAGCAACAGTAGGGGGGAGGGTGAAGCTTTCTTT.